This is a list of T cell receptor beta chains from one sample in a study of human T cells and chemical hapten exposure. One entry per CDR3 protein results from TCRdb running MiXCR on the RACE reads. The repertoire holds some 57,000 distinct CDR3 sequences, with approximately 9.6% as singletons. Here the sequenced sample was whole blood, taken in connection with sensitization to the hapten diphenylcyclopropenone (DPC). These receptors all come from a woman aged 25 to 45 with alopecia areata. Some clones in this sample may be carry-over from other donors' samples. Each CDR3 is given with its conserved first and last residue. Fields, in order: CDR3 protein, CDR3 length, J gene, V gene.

CDR3: CASSPSGTADHSYEQYF; length: 17; J: TRBJ2-7; V: TRBV7-9
CDR3: CASRSGLENTEAFF; length: 14; J: TRBJ1-1; V: TRBV7-9
CDR3: CASSPTGGEETQYF; length: 14; J: TRBJ2-5; V: TRBV7-9
CDR3: CASSPVGIEAFF; length: 12; J: TRBJ1-1; V: TRBV18
CDR3: CSSQPGDPNTEAFF; length: 14; J: TRBJ1-1; V: TRBV29-1
CDR3: CASSIRRVANYGYTF; length: 15; J: TRBJ1-2; V: TRBV19
CDR3: CASSTRQGRVNEQFF; length: 15; J: TRBJ2-1; V: TRBV12-3/TRBV12-4
CDR3: CSVDGGSYEQYF; length: 12; J: TRBJ2-7; V: TRBV29-1
CDR3: CASSPLGAGKGTEAFF; length: 16; J: TRBJ1-1; V: TRBV6-2/TRBV6-3
CDR3: CSETSSLSSYNEQFF; length: 15; J: TRBJ2-1; V: TRBV20-1
CDR3: CASSLGLARADTQYF; length: 15; J: TRBJ2-3; V: TRBV6-2/TRBV6-3
CDR3: CASSFSQGTYEQYF; length: 14; J: TRBJ2-7; V: TRBV12-3/TRBV12-4